The 17 T cell receptor beta chains reported below all come from one sample, sequenced in a study of vaccination effects on CD4 cells after COVID-19. Their antigens remain unidentified. Libraries were prepared by immunoSEQ multiplex PCR; TCRdb keeps only in-frame clonotypes and omits some of them. Of around 24,000 clones in the sample, 81% are singletons; the top ten hold 5.6%. Expansion with viral peptide pools was applied to antigen-specific CD4+ T cells by the ViraFEST assay prior to sequencing. Subsequent to less than eleven days of culture, CD4+ T cells were isolated. All study participants received two doses of BNT162b2 or mRNA-1273 vaccine. Specimen: CD4+ T cells from PBMCs cultured with SARS-CoV-2 spike peptides, collected after COVID-19 vaccination. The receptors were sampled from a human donor who received a COVID-19 vaccine. Some clones in this sample may be carry-over from other donors' samples.

This chain joins TRBV30 and TRBJ1-4; 10 bases align to TRBD1. Germline lookup yields CDR1 GTSNPN and CDR2 SVGIG (reference sequence). The CDR3 covers 13 residues. The V and J ends lost 6 bases and 7 bases, in that order; junction bases with no gene match: 5. The CDR3 loop is CACGDRGLEKLFF. DNA of the CDR3: TGTGCCTGTGGGGACAGGGGTCTTGAAAAACTGTTTTTT.

This chain joins TRBV6-1 and TRBJ1-2, with 9 bases fitting TRBD1. This CDR3 is 15 amino acids long. V was pared by 1 base and J by 4 bases, with 4 bases of the junction left unmatched. From germline, CDR1 is MNHNS and CDR2 SASEGT. This chain's CDR3 is CASSEGDRVRYGYTF. DNA of the CDR3: TGTGCCAGCAGTGAAGGGGACAGGGTGCGCTATGGCTACACCTTC.

V gene TRBV30 combines with J gene TRBJ1-2; unclear D gene. Germline V gene sequence: CDR1 GTSNPN, CDR2 SVGIG (reference sequence). This CDR3 is built from 13 residues. The CDR3 here is CVLEKVGKGGYTF. The CDR3 DNA follows: TGTGTCCTGGAGAAGGTTGGGAAGGGTGGCTACACCTTC.

A single count supports this clone. The chain carries TRBV18 and TRBJ2-6, with D perhaps TRBD1 (5 bases). Germline V gene lookup returns CDR1 KGHSH and CDR2 LQKENI. Trimming removed 6 bases at V and 0 bases at J, with 21 bases between. The CDR3 is 19 residues long. The CDR3 DNA reads TGTGCCAGCTCTCCAGGGATAGGCAGGGCCATCTCTGGGGCCAACGTCCTGACTTTC. Translation: CASSPGIGRAISGANVLTF.

The gene calls are TRBV6-2 or TRBV6-3 and TRBJ1-5; no clear D gene. Between the trimmed V and J ends, which lost 5 bases and 7 bases, there was a span of 9 bases. This CDR3 has 12 amino acids. The germline CDR1 and CDR2 sequences are MNHEY and SVGEGT. CDR3 protein: CASSQAWQPQHF. The CDR3 region has the DNA TGTGCCAGCAGTCAGGCTTGGCAGCCCCAGCATTTT.

The V and J genes are TRBV5-5 and TRBJ2-5, with 8 bases identical to TRBD1. Germline values: CDR1 SGHKS, CDR2 YYEKEE (reference sequence). The junction had 13 bases not matched to a gene; V was cut back by 0 bases and J by 6 bases. CDR3 length: 17 residues. CDR3 region: CASSLAVVTGVGKTQYF. CDR3 DNA sequence: TGTGCCAGCAGCTTGGCCGTCGTGACAGGGGTCGGTAAGACCCAGTACTTC.

The chain links TRBV6-6 to TRBJ1-5, with D unresolved. CDR3 size: 14 residues. V dropped 2 bases and J dropped 4 bases, with 9 bases sitting between them. Germline V gene sequence: CDR1 MNHNY, CDR2 SVGAGI (reference sequence). CDR3 amino acids: CASSYGQENQPQHF. The CDR3, as DNA: TGTGCCAGCAGTTACGGCCAGGAGAATCAGCCCCAGCATTTT.

The chain couples TRBV7-3 to TRBJ2-6; D is possibly TRBD1 or TRBD2 (5 bases each). The CDR3 spans 16 residues. Trimming took off 4 bases at V and 4 bases at J, with 14 bases between the two ends. Germline V gives CDR1 SGHTA, CDR2 FQGTGA. CDR3 protein: CASSWGRPGGANVLTF. The CDR3 bases are TGTGCCAGCAGCTGGGGACGTCCTGGGGGGGCCAACGTCCTGACTTTC.

The V call is TRBV7-9, the J call TRBJ2-3; 11 nucleotides match TRBD2. CDR1 SEHNR and CDR2 FQNEAQ come from the germline V gene (reference sequence). Trimming took 2 bases from V and 3 from J; bases not matched to a gene: 10. The CDR3 runs to 18 residues. The chain's CDR3 is CASSLRSGGAVITDTQYF. The CDR3 nucleotides read TGTGCCAGCAGCTTACGTAGCGGGGGGGCCGTTATTACAGATACGCAGTATTTT.

This chain joins TRBV4-1 and TRBJ2-3, with 9 bases lining up with TRBD1. CDR3 length: 16 residues. Trimming cost V 3 bases and J 5 bases; bases outside gene matches: 9. CDR1 is MGHRA, CDR2 YSYEKL, per germline. The CDR3 DNA reads as TGCGCCAGCAGCCAGAGGGGGACAGGGAGCGTAGATACGCAGTATTTT. Its protein product is CASSQRGTGSVDTQYF.

The rearrangement links TRBV6-2 or TRBV6-3 to TRBJ2-7; a weak D match, TRBD1 (6 bases). Trimming left V 2 bases short and J 0 bases short, with 17 bases between. CDR3 length: 17 residues. The V gene's germline CDR1 is MNHEY and CDR2 SVGEGT. CDR3 amino acids: CASSYGQGMGSSYEQYV. CDR3 DNA sequence: TGTGCCAGCAGTTACGGGCAGGGGATGGGGTCCTCCTACGAGCAGTACGTC.

The J gene is TRBJ2-7, the V gene TRBV2; D gene unclear. In germline, CDR1 is SNHLY, CDR2 FYNNEI. V lost 6 bases and J 5 bases, leaving 11 bases between the germline ends. The CDR3 runs 12 residues. CDR3 nucleotide sequence: TGTGCCAGCAGACTTCAGCCGCACGAGCAGTACGTC. Translating gives CASRLQPHEQYV.

The chain employs TRBV7-2 and TRBJ2-7; D is possibly TRBD2 (6 bases). The germline V gene encodes CDR1 SGHTA and CDR2 FQGNSA. Trimming pared 5 bases from V and 3 bases from J, leaving 20 bases between. The CDR3 is 16 amino acids. This chain's CDR3 is CASSPGPGRPIYEQYV. The CDR3 region has the DNA TGTGCCAGCAGCCCAGGGCCGGGGAGGCCCATCTACGAGCAGTACGTC.

This chain uses TRBV5-8 with TRBJ2-7; D perhaps matches TRBD1 (6 bases). From germline, CDR1 is SGHTS and CDR2 YDEGEE. The CDR3 runs to 15 residues. V was trimmed by 5 bases and J by 4 bases, leaving 19 bases between them. In DNA form, the CDR3 reads TGTGCCAGCAGGGATTATCGGACAGCAACTTACGAGCAGTACGTC. It translates to CASRDYRTATYEQYV.

The V gene is TRBV3-1 (or the pseudogene TRBV3-2), the J gene TRBJ2-2; D may be TRBD1 (5 bases). This CDR3 contains 16 residues. Per the germline V gene, CDR1 is LGHDT and CDR2 is YNNKEL (reference sequence). Trimming pared 1 base from V and 0 bases from J, leaving 9 bases between. DNA of the CDR3: TGTGCCAGCAGCCAAGGGCCAGGGACGAACACCGGGGAGCTGTTTTTT. This translates into CASSQGPGTNTGELFF.

CDR3 loop: CASRRVLIAGGPTGELFF. CDR3 sequence (DNA): TGTGCCAGCCGGCGGGTGTTGATAGCGGGGGGCCCCACCGGGGAGCTGTTTTTT. The chain recombines TRBV28 with TRBJ2-2; 10 bases line up with TRBD2. Germline V lookup: CDR1 MDHEN, CDR2 SYDVKM. The CDR3 runs 18 residues. V gave up 8 bases and J gave up 4 bases; unmatched junction bases: 16.

CDR3 sequence reads: CASSLTSLNTEAFF. CDR3 sequence (DNA): TGTGCCAGCAGCTTGACGAGCCTGAACACTGAAGCTTTCTTT. The chain carries TRBV5-5 and TRBJ1-1; D unresolved. CDR3 length: 14 residues. The V end lost 1 base, the J end lost 0 bases, and 7 bases lay between the germline ends. From germline, CDR1 is SGHKS and CDR2 YYEKEE (reference sequence). Using reference TRBV5-5 and TRBJ1-1 for the parts outside the CDR3, the full variable domain is DAGVTQSPTHLIKTRGQQVTLRCSPISGHKSVSWYQQVLGQGPQFIFQYYEKEERGRGNFPDRFSARQFPNYSSELNVNALLLGDSALYLCASSLTSLNTEAFFGQGTRLTVV.